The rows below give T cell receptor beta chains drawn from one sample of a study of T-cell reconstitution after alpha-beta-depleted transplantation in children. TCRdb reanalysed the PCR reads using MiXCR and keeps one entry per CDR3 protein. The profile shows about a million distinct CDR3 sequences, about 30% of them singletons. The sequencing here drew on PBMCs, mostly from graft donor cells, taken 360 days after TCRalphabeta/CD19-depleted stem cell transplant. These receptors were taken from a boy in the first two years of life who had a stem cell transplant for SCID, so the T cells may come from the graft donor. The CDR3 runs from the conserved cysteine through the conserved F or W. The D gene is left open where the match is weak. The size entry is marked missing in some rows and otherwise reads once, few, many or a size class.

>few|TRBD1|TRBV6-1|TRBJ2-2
TGTGCCAGCAGTGGGGGACAGACGGCGAACATCGGGGAGCTGTTTTTT
CASSGGQTANIGELFF
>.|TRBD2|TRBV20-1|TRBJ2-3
TGCAGCGCTCGAATAGCGGGGACTGATGGAGATACGCAGTATTTT
CSARIAGTDGDTQYF
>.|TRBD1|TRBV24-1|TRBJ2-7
TGTGCCACCAGTGATTCGACAGGGTACGCCTACGAGCAGTACTTC
CATSDSTGYAYEQYF
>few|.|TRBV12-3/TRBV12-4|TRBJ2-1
TGTGCCAGCAGTTTAGATAGCGGAAACAATGAGCAGTTCTTC
CASSLDSGNNEQFF
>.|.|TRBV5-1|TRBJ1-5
TGCGCCAGCAGTCAGACAGGATCACCTAGCAATCAGCCCCAGCATTTT
CASSQTGSPSNQPQHF
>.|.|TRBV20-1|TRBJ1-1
TGCAGTGCTAGACAGGTTATCCCGGGGGTGAACACTGAAGCTTTCTTT
CSARQVIPGVNTEAFF
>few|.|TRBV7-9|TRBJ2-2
TGTGCCAGCAGCTTAGCGGGAACACCCGGGGAGCTGTTTTTT
CASSLAGTPGELFF
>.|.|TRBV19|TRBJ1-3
TGTGCCAGCGCGGAGACGGGGGTTGGAAACACCATATATTTT
CASAETGVGNTIYF
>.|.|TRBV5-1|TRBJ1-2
TGCGCCAGCGGGCTCTATCGGGCTAACTATGGCTACACCTTC
CASGLYRANYGYTF
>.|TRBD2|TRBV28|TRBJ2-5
TGTGCCAGCAGTTTACCGGGACTACCACAAGAGACCCAGTACTTC
CASSLPGLPQETQYF
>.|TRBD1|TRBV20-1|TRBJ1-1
TGCAGTGCTGGCACAGGGGGCACTGAAGCTTTCTTT
CSAGTGGTEAFF
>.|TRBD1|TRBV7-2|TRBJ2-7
TGTGCCAGCAGCTCCGGGACAGCGGAGTACTTC
CASSSGTAEYF
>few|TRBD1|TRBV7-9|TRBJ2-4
TGTGCCAGCAGCTTCGGGACAGGTCAAAACATTCAGTACTTC
CASSFGTGQNIQYF
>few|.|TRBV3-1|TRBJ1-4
TGTGCCAGCAGCCAAAGGACAGTAAATGAAAAACTGTTTTTT
CASSQRTVNEKLFF
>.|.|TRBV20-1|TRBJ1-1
TGCAGTGCCATCTACAGTGTCATGAACACTGAAGCTTTCTTT
CSAIYSVMNTEAFF
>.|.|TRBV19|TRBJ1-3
TGTGCCAGTAGTATAGAGGAGGGCCTCGGAAACACCATATATTTT
CASSIEEGLGNTIYF
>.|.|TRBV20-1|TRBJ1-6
TGCAGTGCTAGGACAGAGAACTCCTATAATTCACCCCTCCACTTT
CSARTENSYNSPLHF